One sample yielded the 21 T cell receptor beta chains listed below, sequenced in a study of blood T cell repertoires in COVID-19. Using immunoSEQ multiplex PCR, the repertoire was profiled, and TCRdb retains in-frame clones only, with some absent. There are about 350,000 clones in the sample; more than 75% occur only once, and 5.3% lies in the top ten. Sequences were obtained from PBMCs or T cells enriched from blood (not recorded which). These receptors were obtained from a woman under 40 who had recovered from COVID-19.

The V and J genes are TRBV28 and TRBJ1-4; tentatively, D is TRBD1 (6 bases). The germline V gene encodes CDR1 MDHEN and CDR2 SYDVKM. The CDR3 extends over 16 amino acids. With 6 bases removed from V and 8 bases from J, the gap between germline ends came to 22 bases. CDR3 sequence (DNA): TGTGCCAGCAGCTCCCGCCCAGGGACACCTTCGGAAAAACTGTTTTTT. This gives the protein CASSSRPGTPSEKLFF.

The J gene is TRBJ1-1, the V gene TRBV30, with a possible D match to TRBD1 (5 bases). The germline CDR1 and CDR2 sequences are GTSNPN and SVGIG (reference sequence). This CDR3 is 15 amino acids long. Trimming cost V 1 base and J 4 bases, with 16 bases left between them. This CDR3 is CAWSGTQGLATEAFF. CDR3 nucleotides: TGTGCCTGGAGTGGAACTCAGGGACTGGCCACTGAAGCTTTCTTT.

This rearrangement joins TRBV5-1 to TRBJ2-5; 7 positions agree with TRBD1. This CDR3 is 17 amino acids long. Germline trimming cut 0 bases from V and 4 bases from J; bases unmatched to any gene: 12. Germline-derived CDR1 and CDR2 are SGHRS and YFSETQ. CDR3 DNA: TGCGCCAGCAGCTTGGGCGTTGGGCAGGGGGAGAGAGAGACCCAGTACTTC. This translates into CASSLGVGQGERETQYF.

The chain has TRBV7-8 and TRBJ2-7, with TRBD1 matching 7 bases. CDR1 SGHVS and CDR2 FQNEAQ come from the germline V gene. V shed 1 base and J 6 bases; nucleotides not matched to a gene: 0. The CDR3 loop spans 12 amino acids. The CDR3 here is CASSLEGAEQYF. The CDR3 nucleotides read TGTGCCAGCAGCTTAGAGGGGGCCGAGCAGTACTTC.

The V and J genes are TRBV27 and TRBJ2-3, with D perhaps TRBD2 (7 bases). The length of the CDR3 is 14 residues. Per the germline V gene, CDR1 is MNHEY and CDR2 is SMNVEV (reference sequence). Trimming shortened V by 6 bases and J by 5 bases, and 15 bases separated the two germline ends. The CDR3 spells CASSRGGGIDTQYF. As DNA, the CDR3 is TGTGCCAGCAGCCGGGGAGGGGGGATAGATACGCAGTATTTT.

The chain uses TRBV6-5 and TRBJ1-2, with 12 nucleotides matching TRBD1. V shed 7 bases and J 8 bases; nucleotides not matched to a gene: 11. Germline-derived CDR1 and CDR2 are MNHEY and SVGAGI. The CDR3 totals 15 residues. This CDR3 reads CASTQGTGGRWGYTF. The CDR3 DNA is TGTGCCAGCACCCAAGGGACAGGGGGCCGCTGGGGCTACACCTTC.

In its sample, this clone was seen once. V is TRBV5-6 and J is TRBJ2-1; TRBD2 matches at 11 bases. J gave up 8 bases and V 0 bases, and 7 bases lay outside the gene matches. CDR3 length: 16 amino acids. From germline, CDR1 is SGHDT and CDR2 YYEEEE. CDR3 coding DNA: TGTGCCAGCAGCTTGGAACTAGCGGGGGTTTACGATGAGCAGTTCTTC. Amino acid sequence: CASSLELAGVYDEQFF.

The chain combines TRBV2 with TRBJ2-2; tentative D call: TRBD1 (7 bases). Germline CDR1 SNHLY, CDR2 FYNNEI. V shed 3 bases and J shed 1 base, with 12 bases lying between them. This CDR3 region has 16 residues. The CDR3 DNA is TGTGCCAGCAGTGATCCCAGGGGGGTGAACACCGGGGAGCTGTTTTTT. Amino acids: CASSDPRGVNTGELFF.

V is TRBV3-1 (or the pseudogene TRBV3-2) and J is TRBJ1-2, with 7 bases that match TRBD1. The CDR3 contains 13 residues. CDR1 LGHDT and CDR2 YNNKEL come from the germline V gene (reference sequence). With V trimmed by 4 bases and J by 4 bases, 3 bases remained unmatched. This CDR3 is CASSPSGGYGYTF. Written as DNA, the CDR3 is TGTGCCAGCAGCCCCTCAGGGGGCTATGGCTACACCTTC.

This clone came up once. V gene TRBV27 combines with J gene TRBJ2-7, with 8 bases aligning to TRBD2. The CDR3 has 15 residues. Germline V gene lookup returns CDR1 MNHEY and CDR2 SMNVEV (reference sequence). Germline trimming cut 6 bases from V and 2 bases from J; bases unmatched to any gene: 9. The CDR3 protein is CASRRGALIPYEQYF. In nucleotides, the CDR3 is TGTGCCAGCAGGCGGGGGGCGCTTATCCCCTACGAGCAGTACTTC.

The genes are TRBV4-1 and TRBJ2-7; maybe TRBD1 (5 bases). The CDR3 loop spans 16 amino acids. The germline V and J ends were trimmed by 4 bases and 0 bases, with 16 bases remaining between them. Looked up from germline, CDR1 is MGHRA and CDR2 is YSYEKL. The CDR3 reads CASSPLSQTDSYEQYF. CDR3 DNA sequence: TGCGCCAGCAGCCCCTTATCCCAGACAGACTCCTACGAGCAGTACTTC.

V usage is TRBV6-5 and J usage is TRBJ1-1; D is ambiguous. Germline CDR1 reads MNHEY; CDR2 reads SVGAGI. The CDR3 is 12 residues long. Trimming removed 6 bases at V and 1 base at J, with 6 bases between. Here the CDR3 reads CASSLRNTEAFF. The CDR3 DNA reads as TGTGCCAGCAGCCTCAGGAACACTGAAGCTTTCTTT.

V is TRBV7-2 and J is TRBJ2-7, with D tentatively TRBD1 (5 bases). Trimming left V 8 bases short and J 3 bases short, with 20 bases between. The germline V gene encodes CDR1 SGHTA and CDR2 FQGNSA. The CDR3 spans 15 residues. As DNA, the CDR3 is TGTGCCAGCGCGGTTAGTAAAACAGGTGTCTACGAGCAGTACTTC. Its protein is CASAVSKTGVYEQYF.

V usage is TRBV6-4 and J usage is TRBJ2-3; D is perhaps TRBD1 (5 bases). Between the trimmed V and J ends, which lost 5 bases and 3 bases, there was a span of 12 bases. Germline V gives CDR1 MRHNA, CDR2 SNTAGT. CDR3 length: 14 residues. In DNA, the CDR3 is TGTGCCAGCAGTTTGGGGCTACCTACAGATACGCAGTATTTT. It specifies CASSLGLPTDTQYF.

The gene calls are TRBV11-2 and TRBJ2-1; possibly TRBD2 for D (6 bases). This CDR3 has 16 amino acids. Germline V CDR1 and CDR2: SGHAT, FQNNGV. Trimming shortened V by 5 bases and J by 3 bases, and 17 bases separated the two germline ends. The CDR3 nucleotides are TGTGCCAGCAGCGCCAGCGGAGGGGCGGGCTACAATGAGCAGTTCTTC. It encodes CASSASGGAGYNEQFF.

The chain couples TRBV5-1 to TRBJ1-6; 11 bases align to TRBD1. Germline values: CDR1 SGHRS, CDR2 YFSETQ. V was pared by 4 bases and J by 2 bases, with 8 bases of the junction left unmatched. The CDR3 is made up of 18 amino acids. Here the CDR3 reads CASSRSMGQGAYNSPLHF. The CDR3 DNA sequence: TGCGCCAGCAGCCGATCGATGGGACAGGGGGCCTATAATTCACCCCTCCACTTT.

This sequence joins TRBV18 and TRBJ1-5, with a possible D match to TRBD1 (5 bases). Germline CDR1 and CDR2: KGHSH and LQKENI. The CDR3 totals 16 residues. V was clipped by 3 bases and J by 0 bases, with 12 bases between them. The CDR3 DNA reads TGTGCCAGCTCACCCCTGGGACTGGGTAGCAATCAGCCCCAGCATTTT. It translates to CASSPLGLGSNQPQHF.

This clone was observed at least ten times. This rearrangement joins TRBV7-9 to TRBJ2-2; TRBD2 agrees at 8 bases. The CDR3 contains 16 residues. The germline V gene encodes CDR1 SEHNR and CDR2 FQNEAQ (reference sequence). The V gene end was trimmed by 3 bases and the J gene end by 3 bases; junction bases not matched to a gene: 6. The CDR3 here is CASSFRGGEYTGELFF. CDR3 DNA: TGTGCCAGCAGCTTTCGGGGGGGAGAGTACACCGGGGAGCTGTTTTTT. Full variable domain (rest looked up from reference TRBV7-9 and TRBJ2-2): DTGVSQNPRHKITKRGQNVTFRCDPISEHNRLYWYRQTLGQGPEFLTYFQNEAQLEKSRLLSDRFSAERPKGSFSTLEIQRTEQGDSAMYLCASSFRGGEYTGELFFGEGSRLTVL.

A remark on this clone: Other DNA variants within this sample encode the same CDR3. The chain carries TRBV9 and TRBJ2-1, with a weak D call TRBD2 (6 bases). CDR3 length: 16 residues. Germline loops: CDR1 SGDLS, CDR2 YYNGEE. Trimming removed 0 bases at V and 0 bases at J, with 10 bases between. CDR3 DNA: TGTGCCAGCAGCGTAGGAGGCGGGGTCTCCTACAATGAGCAGTTCTTC. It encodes CASSVGGGVSYNEQFF.

CDR3 DNA sequence: TGTGCCAGCAGTGGTGAAGGACAGGGTTCTGGGGCCAACGTCCTGACTTTC. It yields the protein CASSGEGQGSGANVLTF. J is TRBJ2-6 and V is TRBV6-1; 8 bases line up with TRBD1. The V and J ends lost 4 bases and 1 base, in that order; junction bases with no gene match: 6. CDR3 length: 17 residues. From germline, CDR1 is MNHNS and CDR2 SASEGT.

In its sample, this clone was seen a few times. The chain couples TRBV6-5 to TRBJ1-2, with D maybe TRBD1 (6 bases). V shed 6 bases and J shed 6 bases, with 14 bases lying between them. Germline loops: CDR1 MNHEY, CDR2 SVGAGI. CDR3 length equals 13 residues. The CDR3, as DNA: TGTGCCAGCAGGCCGAACAGGGTTAATGGCTACACCTTC. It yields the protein CASRPNRVNGYTF.